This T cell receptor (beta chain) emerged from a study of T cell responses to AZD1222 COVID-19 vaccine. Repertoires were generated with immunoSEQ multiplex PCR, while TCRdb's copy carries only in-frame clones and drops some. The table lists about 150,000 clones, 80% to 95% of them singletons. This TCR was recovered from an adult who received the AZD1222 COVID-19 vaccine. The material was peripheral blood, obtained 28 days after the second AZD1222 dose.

Here the CDR3 reads CASSLTGTGVDEQYF. CDR3 sequence (DNA): TGTGCCAGCAGCTTAACCGGGACAGGGGTTGACGAGCAGTACTTC. The chain combines TRBV11-2 with TRBJ2-7, with 10 nucleotides matching TRBD1. The germline V gene has CDR1 SGHAT and CDR2 FQNNGV. The CDR3 contains 15 residues. Unmatched junction bases numbered 6, after V lost 2 bases and J lost 5 bases. Variable domain in full (rest from reference TRBV11-2 and TRBJ2-7): EAGVAQSPRYKIIEKRQSVAFWCNPISGHATLYWYQQILGQGPKLLIQFQNNGVVDDSQLPKDRFSAERLKGVDSTLKIQPAKLEDSAVYLCASSLTGTGVDEQYFGPGTRLTVT.